A selection of T cell receptor beta chains follows, all from one sample in a study of blood T cell repertoires in COVID-19. Generated by immunoSEQ multiplex PCR, the TCRdb table keeps only in-frame clones and is missing some. The sample lists 200,000 to 250,000 clones; around 84% were seen once. Input material: peripheral blood. The receptors shown here come from an elderly woman with active or convalescent COVID-19. Both conserved end residues are part of each CDR3. A D gene is named only where the DNA matches it firmly. The size field is filled for only some rows; it gives once, few, many or a size class.

d_gene | abundance | j_gene | v_gene | CDR3nt | CDR3aa
TRBD1 | - | TRBJ1-2 | TRBV19 | TGTGCCAGTAGCCGACGGGAGGGGGCAGCCTATGGCTACACCTTC | CASSRREGAAYGYTF
- | - | TRBJ2-7 | TRBV19 | TGTGCCAGTAGTTCCACGGGGGTCCCCCCTAGCCACGAGCAGTACTTC | CASSSTGVPPSHEQYF
- | - | TRBJ1-4 | TRBV10-3 | TGTGCCATCAGTGAGAGACAGGTGGCAACTAATGAAAAACTGTTTTTT | CAISERQVATNEKLFF
- | once | TRBJ1-2 | TRBV11-3 | TGTGCCAGCAGCCCTTTGGACACCCTGAACCTCTATGGCTACACCTTC | CASSPLDTLNLYGYTF
- | - | TRBJ1-1 | TRBV25-1 | TGTGCCAGCAGTGAGGGCAACAGCCCTGAAGCTTTCTTT | CASSEGNSPEAFF
- | - | TRBJ2-5 | TRBV7-2 | TGTGCCAGCAGTTCCCGACGGGTCCAAGAGACCCAGTACTTC | CASSSRRVQETQYF
TRBD1 | - | TRBJ1-1 | TRBV2 | TGTGCCAGCTTAATGACAGGGGGAGAGACTGAAGCTTTCTTT | CASLMTGGETEAFF
- | - | TRBJ2-6 | TRBV19 | TGTGCCAGTAGTATAGATCAATTCTCTGGGGCCAACGTCCTGACTTTC | CASSIDQFSGANVLTF
- | many | TRBJ1-2 | TRBV5-1 | TGCGCCAGCAGGGACGACCAGGGCTATGGCTACACCTTC | CASRDDQGYGYTF
TRBD2 | - | TRBJ2-5 | TRBV6-6 | TGTGCCAGCAGCCGAACAGTACGAGCGGGGGGGGGAGAGACCCAGTACTTC | CASSRTVRAGGGETQYF
- | - | TRBJ1-6 | TRBV25-1 | TGTGCCAGCAACCCGAGTGTTGCCTCTGCTTCACCCCTCCACTTT | CASNPSVASASPLHF
TRBD2 | - | TRBJ2-3 | TRBV4-1 | TGCGCCAGCAGCCAAATCTTAGCGGGGGTTGAAGATACGCAGTATTTT | CASSQILAGVEDTQYF
TRBD2 | - | TRBJ2-1 | TRBV5-6 | TGTGCCAGCAGCAAGGGACTAGCGGATTACAATGAGCAGTTCTTC | CASSKGLADYNEQFF
TRBD1 | - | TRBJ2-2 | TRBV18 | TGTGCCAGCTCACCCTCGACAGGGGACACCGGGGAGCTGTTTTTT | CASSPSTGDTGELFF
TRBD1 | few | TRBJ1-5 | TRBV19 | TGTGCCAGTAGTAACGGACAGGGGGCTTATAGCAATCAGCCCCAGCATTTT | CASSNGQGAYSNQPQHF
- | - | TRBJ1-4 | TRBV21-1 | TGTGCCAGCAGCCTCCCTCCGGGACAGGGACTCGAAAAACTGTTTTTT | CASSLPPGQGLEKLFF
- | - | TRBJ1-2 | TRBV3-1/TRBV3-2 | TGTGCCAGCAGCCAGAGAGGTAACTATGGCTACACCTTC | CASSQRGNYGYTF
TRBD1 | - | TRBJ2-7 | TRBV7-2 | TGTGCCAGCAGCCCCGGACAGGGGACCTACGAGCAGTACTTC | CASSPGQGTYEQYF
TRBD2 | - | TRBJ2-3 | TRBV7-2 | TGTGCCAGCAGCTTACCAGTACTAGCGGGGGAGATTACGCAGCTGTATTTT | CASSLPVLAGEITQLYF
- | once | TRBJ1-1 | TRBV9 | TGTGCCAGCAGCCCTTTAGGGGGAGGGGGCACTGAAGCTTTCTTT | CASSPLGGGGTEAFF
- | - | TRBJ2-1 | TRBV9 | TGTGCCAGCAGCACTCGAAGACAAACCGAGCAGTTCTTC | CASSTRRQTEQFF
- | - | TRBJ2-3 | TRBV7-9 | TGTGCCAGCAGCTTAATGGAGAGCGGATTT | CASSLMESGF
- | few | TRBJ1-6 | TRBV7-2 | TGTGCCAGCAGCTTAGAACAGGGCACATCACCCCTCCACTTT | CASSLEQGTSPLHF
- | - | TRBJ1-6 | TRBV20-1 | TGCAGTGCTAGTGAGGCGGGTTCACCCCTCCACTTT | CSASEAGSPLHF
- | - | TRBJ1-6 | TRBV4-1 | TGCGCCAGCAGCCAAAGGGGGGGGAGAAATTCACCCCTCCACTTT | CASSQRGGRNSPLHF
TRBD2 | - | TRBJ2-7 | TRBV5-1 | TGCGCCAGCGGAAAACGGGAGGGCCGCTTATCCTACGAGCAGTACTTC | CASGKREGRLSYEQYF
- | - | TRBJ2-5 | TRBV3-1/TRBV3-2 | TGTGCCAGCAGCCAAGGAGCTGGGGCTGTGGGCCAAGAGACCCAGTACTTC | CASSQGAGAVGQETQYF
- | - | TRBJ2-3 | TRBV9 | TGTGCCAGCAGCCCGGAGCTGGCCAGCACAGATACGCAGTATTTT | CASSPELASTDTQYF
- | - | TRBJ1-2 | TRBV6-2/TRBV6-3 | TGTGCCAGCAGTCCGCCGGGAGTTTATGGCTACACCTTC | CASSPPGVYGYTF
- | few | TRBJ1-1 | TRBV29-1 | TGCAGCGTTGAAGAGCTACAGGGTAGGGACACTGAAGCTTTCTTT | CSVEELQGRDTEAFF
TRBD2 | once | TRBJ2-3 | TRBV5-5 | TGTGCCAGCAGCTTAACGACTAGCGGGAGTGGCACAGATACGCAGTATTTT | CASSLTTSGSGTDTQYF
- | - | TRBJ1-1 | TRBV15 | TGTGCCACCTCTCAGGTCCACTTGAACACTGAAGCTTTCTTT | CATSQVHLNTEAFF
TRBD1 | few | TRBJ1-2 | TRBV9 | TGTGCCAGCAGCCCGTCAGGGGGCAATAACTATGGCTACACCTTC | CASSPSGGNNYGYTF
TRBD1 | - | TRBJ1-3 | TRBV9 | TGTGCCAGCAGCGTAGCGACAGGGATCTCTGGAAACACCATATATTTT | CASSVATGISGNTIYF
- | - | TRBJ1-2 | TRBV7-2 | TGTGCCAGCAGCCCTTTTAAGGGGGACTATGGCTACACCTTC | CASSPFKGDYGYTF
TRBD1 | - | TRBJ2-5 | TRBV9 | TGTGCCAGCAGCGAAGGACAGGGTGAGGAGACCCAGTACTTC | CASSEGQGEETQYF
TRBD2 | - | TRBJ2-5 | TRBV7-2 | TGTGCCAGCAGCTTAATGAGACTAGCGGGAGAAGAGACCCAGTACTTC | CASSLMRLAGEETQYF